Described below is a single T cell receptor beta chain sequence and its context. Its antigen remains unknown. This may stem from a read error, because a much larger clone lies one nucleotide away. CDR1 is LGHNA and CDR2 is YNFKEQ in the germline V gene. The CDR3 totals 17 residues. After removal of 1 base from V and 12 bases from J, the junction contained 20 bases not matched to a gene. Primed by a sample-barcoded 5' primer and a J-beta primer mix, a second PCR proceeded for about 6 to 12 cycles. A template-switch adaptor that had 12 random nucleotides put a tag on each cDNA molecule. TCRdb itself ran the 5' RACE reads through MiXCR, one entry per CDR3 protein. The table shows about 1.6 million distinct CDR3 sequences, with roughly 30% occurring only once. This sample is drawn from a study of blood T cells in healthy people across ages. Whole-study results and caveats: A strong correlation between TCR beta diversity and naive T cell percentage was seen. The lack of PBMC sorting stopped any conclusive naive versus antigen-experienced comparison.

This chain uses TRBV4-2 with TRBJ2-7, with TRBD2 matching over 8 bases. The sequence was collected from a woman aged 30 to 39 in good health. The sample taken for sequencing was blood. CDR3 region: CASSQGSRGGPGETLYF. In nucleotides, the CDR3 is TGTGCCAGCAGCCAAGGATCCCGGGGGGGGCCGGGAGAGACCCTGTACTTC.